This entry describes one TCR beta chain. This specimen comes from a study of shared clonotypes between healthy human individuals. For each subset, genomic DNA was distributed in equal portions over several immunoSEQ plates. Replicate sorted-subset PCRs were loaded with roughly 200 ng DNA, tens of thousands of T cell genomes. Clones were read by immunoSEQ multiplex PCR, and TCRdb kept only the in-frame ones, dropping some. The data hold 950,000 to 1,100,000 clones, with more than 60% observed a single time. Sequencing input: memory CD4+ T cells sorted from blood. Subset given: CD45RA-negative fraction. The sequence came from a man younger than 30 in good health.

In DNA, the CDR3 is TGTGCCATCCAGCCTGCTCCAGCGGGGGGTTTAGATACGCAGTATTTT. It codes for CAIQPAPAGGLDTQYF. V usage is TRBV10-3 and J usage is TRBJ2-3; TRBD2 aligns across 9 bases. Trimming took 8 bases from V and 5 from J; bases not matched to a gene: 14. CDR3 size: 16 residues. The germline V gene has CDR1 ENHRY and CDR2 SYGVKD.